Listed below are T cell receptor beta chains from one sample, sequenced in a study of Ad26.COV2.S vaccination and SARS-CoV-2 variants. The table came from immunoSEQ multiplex PCR; TCRdb's copy has only in-frame clones and leaves some out. Here the sample spans hundreds of thousands of clones, 75% to 90% being singletons. The source material was peripheral blood, sampled in a trial of Ad26.COV2.S vaccine versus placebo. The source is a person between 18 and 65 years old who received the Ad26.COV2.S COVID-19 vaccine or a placebo. CDR3s include the opening cysteine and the closing phenylalanine or tryptophan. The size entry is marked missing in some rows and otherwise reads once, few, many or a size class.

v_gene	abundance	j_gene	CDR3aa
TRBV5-1	NA	TRBJ2-1	CASSLGQGSAYNEQFF
TRBV10-3	NA	TRBJ2-5	CAISASSGRGETQYF
TRBV19	NA	TRBJ2-5	CASKGKTSGFQETQYF
TRBV28	NA	TRBJ1-5	CASSPWTGGTYQPQHF
TRBV28	NA	TRBJ1-2	CASSIPAGRGYYGYTF
TRBV10-3	NA	TRBJ2-4	CAISDARQAMDIQYF
TRBV7-6	NA	TRBJ2-3	CASSSLAGASTDTQYF
TRBV5-6	NA	TRBJ1-4	CASSPGTGFGEKLFF
TRBV5-6	once	TRBJ2-7	CASSFGTGLDEQYF
TRBV2	NA	TRBJ2-3	CASTRGRVVTDTQYF
TRBV6-1	few	TRBJ1-6	CASSERDSNSPLHF
TRBV5-5	NA	TRBJ2-7	CASSLVSGGYEQYF
TRBV5-4	once	TRBJ2-1	CASSSPRAGEFF
TRBV14	NA	TRBJ1-4	CASSQSGLHNEKLFF
TRBV7-3	NA	TRBJ1-4	CASSLGPGEKLFF
TRBV19	NA	TRBJ1-2	CASSIQNGYTF
TRBV6-5	few	TRBJ2-7	CASSKIDNSYEQYF
TRBV7-2	NA	TRBJ2-7	CASSLFSGDPYEQYF
TRBV7-2	few	TRBJ1-1	CASSIQGNTEAFF
TRBV2	NA	TRBJ2-4	CASSEAKGLAGGGRNIQYF
TRBV2	NA	TRBJ2-7	CASSDPQVLEIHF
TRBV19	NA	TRBJ1-6	CASSNPGDRGLKSPLHF
TRBV19	NA	TRBJ1-4	CASTPTGVTEKLFF
TRBV6-4	NA	TRBJ1-1	CASSEGTGGYEAFF
TRBV28	NA	TRBJ1-5	CASKTAGLNQPQHF
TRBV2	NA	TRBJ2-6	CASRTGQGPISGANVLTF
TRBV30	NA	TRBJ1-5	CAWSSFGSNQPQHF
TRBV2	NA	TRBJ1-1	CASSAERSTEAFF
TRBV18	NA	TRBJ1-1	CASSPIAGDGNTEAFF
TRBV4-3	NA	TRBJ1-2	CASSQDFGQGRGYTF
TRBV2	NA	TRBJ2-1	CASNAGLNEQFF
TRBV9	NA	TRBJ2-1	CASSVVDRGPYNEQFF
TRBV12-3/TRBV12-4	NA	TRBJ2-7	CASSGTAPYEQYF
TRBV30	NA	TRBJ2-1	CAWSRAAEDEQFF
TRBV5-6	NA	TRBJ2-1	CASSLGGTDYNEQFF
TRBV20-1	NA	TRBJ2-5	CSASSQGGETQYF
TRBV10-2	NA	TRBJ2-7	CASSDTSGRPSYEQYF
TRBV10-3	NA	TRBJ1-1	CASGGNTEAFF
TRBV7-2	NA	TRBJ2-1	CASSPRGTGAYNEQFF
TRBV6-5	NA	TRBJ2-2	CASSSTGAWNTGELFF
TRBV28	NA	TRBJ2-1	CASSSPGQGGYEQFF
TRBV5-6	NA	TRBJ2-7	CASSPRDRGLLREQYF
TRBV7-8	NA	TRBJ1-6	CASNQDRPWGSYNSPLHF